This TCR beta chain was found in a study of T cell changes during pregnancy in multiple sclerosis. The data were produced by immunoSEQ multiplex PCR, yet TCRdb's version contains in-frame clones alone and is incomplete. Seen here are around 57,000 clones, 80% to 90% observed once, and the top ten hold approximately 1%. Germline-derived CDR1 and CDR2 are SGHTA and FQGNSA. J was trimmed by 4 bases and V by 6 bases; bases with no gene match: 10. The CDR3 sequence is 16 residues long. The genes are TRBV7-2 and TRBJ2-1; 9 positions agree with TRBD2. The sequence was obtained from a female donor in good health, enrolled as a control in a pregnancy study. The sample was peripheral blood, taken in the first trimester of pregnancy. The CDR3 coding sequence is TGTGCCAGCAGGTACAGGGGTAGCGGGGGATACAATGAGCAGTTCTTC. Its translation: CASRYRGSGGYNEQFF.